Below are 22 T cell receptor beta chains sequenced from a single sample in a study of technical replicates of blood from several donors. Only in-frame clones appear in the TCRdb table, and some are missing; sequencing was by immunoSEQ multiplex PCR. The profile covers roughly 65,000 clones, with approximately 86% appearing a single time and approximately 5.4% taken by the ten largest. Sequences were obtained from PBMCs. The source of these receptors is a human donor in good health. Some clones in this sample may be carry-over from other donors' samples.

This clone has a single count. The CDR3 here is CASSYFRGALTGELFF. The DNA of the CDR3 is TGTGCCAGCAGTTACTTCAGGGGAGCCCTCACCGGGGAGCTGTTTTTT. The chain employs TRBV6-5 and TRBJ2-2; tentative D call: TRBD1 (6 bases). V shed 1 base and J shed 4 bases, with 13 bases lying between them. Germline values: CDR1 MNHEY, CDR2 SVGAGI. The CDR3 has 16 amino acids.

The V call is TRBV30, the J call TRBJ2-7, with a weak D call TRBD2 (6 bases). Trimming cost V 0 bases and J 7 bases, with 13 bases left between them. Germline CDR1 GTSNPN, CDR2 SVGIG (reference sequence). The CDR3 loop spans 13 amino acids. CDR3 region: CAWSVWLAREQYF. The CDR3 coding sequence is TGTGCCTGGAGTGTCTGGCTAGCGCGGGAGCAGTACTTC.

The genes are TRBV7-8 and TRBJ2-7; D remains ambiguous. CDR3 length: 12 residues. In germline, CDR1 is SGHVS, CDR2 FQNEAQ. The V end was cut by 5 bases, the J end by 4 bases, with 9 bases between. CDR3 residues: CASSVAGYEQYF. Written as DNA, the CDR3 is TGTGCCAGCAGCGTCGCCGGTTACGAGCAGTACTTC.

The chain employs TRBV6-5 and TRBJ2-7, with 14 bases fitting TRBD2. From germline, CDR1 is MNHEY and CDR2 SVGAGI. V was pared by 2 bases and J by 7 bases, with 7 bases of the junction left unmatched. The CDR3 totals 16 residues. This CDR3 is CASSYRGTSGREEQYF. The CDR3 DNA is TGTGCCAGCAGTTACCGCGGGACTAGCGGGAGAGAGGAGCAGTACTTC.

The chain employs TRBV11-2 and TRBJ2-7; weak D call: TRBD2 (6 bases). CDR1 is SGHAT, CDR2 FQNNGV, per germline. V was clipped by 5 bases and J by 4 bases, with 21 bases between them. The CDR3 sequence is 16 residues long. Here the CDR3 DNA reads TGTGCCAGCAGCCTTACAGCTAGCGAGGTTATTTACGAGCAGTACTTC. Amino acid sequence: CASSLTASEVIYEQYF.

Here the CDR3 DNA reads TGCGCCAGCAGCCAAGGGGACAGGGGGATCACTGAAGCTTTCTTT. Translating it yields CASSQGDRGITEAFF. V gene TRBV4-1 combines with J gene TRBJ1-1, with 11 bases fitting TRBD1. The germline gives CDR1 MGHRA, CDR2 YSYEKL. With 1 base clipped from V and 4 bases from J, the junction kept 2 bases outside the gene matches. This CDR3 contains 15 residues.

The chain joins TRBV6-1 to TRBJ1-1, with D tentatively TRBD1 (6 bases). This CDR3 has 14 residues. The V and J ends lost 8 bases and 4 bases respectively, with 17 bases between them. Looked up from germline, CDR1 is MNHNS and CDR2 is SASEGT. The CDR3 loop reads CASDYDRSRTEAFF. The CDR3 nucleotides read TGTGCCAGCGATTATGACAGGTCGCGCACTGAAGCTTTCTTT.

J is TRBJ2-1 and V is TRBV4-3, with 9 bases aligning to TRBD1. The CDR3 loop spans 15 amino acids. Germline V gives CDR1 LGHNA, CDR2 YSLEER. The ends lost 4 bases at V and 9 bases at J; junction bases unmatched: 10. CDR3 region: CASSRGQGRLGEQFF. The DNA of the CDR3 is TGCGCCAGCAGCCGGGGACAGGGAAGGCTGGGTGAGCAGTTCTTC.

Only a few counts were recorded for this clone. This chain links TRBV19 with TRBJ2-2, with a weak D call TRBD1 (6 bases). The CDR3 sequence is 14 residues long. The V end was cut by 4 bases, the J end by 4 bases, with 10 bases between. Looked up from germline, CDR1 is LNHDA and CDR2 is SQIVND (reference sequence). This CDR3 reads CASSTGQTTGELFF. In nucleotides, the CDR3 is TGTGCCAGTAGTACAGGACAGACCACCGGGGAGCTGTTTTTT.

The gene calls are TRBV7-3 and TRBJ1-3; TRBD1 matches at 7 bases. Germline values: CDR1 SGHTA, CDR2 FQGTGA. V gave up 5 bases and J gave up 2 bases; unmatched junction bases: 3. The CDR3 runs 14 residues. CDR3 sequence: CASSTGDPGNTIYF. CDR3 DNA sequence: TGTGCCAGCAGCACAGGGGACCCTGGAAACACCATATATTTT.

CDR3 nucleotides: TGTGCCATCAGCGCTAGCGGGGCCCCTCAAGAGACCCAGTACTTC. This sequence encodes CAISASGAPQETQYF. J is TRBJ2-5 and V is TRBV10-3; the match to TRBD2 covers 9 bases. The germline V gene encodes CDR1 ENHRY and CDR2 SYGVKD. V lost 6 bases and J lost 2; bases outside the gene matches: 7. This CDR3 is built from 15 residues.

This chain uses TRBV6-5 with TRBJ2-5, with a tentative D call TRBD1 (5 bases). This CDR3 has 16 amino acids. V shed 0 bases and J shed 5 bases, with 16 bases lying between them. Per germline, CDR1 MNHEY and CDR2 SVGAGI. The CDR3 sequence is CASSYSFNGRAETQYF. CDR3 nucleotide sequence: TGTGCCAGCAGTTACTCGTTTAACGGCAGGGCTGAGACCCAGTACTTC.

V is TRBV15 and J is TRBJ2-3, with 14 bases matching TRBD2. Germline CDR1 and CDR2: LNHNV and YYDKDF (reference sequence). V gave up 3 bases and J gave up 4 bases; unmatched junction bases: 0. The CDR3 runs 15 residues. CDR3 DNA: TGTGCCACCAGCAGGACTAGCGGGGGGGCAGATACGCAGTATTTT. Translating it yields CATSRTSGGADTQYF.

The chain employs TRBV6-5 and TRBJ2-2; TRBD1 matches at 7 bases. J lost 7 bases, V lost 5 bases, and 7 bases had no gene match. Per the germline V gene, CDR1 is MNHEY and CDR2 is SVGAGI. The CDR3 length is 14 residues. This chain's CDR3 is CASSRSTGIGELFF. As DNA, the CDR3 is TGTGCCAGCAGTCGGTCGACAGGGATCGGGGAGCTGTTTTTT.

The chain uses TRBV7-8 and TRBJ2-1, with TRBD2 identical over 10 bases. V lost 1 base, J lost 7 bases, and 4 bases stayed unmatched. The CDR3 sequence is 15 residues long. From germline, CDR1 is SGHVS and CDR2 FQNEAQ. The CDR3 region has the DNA TGTGCCAGCAGCTTAGGAGCGGGGGGGCAGAATGAGCAGTTCTTC. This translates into CASSLGAGGQNEQFF.

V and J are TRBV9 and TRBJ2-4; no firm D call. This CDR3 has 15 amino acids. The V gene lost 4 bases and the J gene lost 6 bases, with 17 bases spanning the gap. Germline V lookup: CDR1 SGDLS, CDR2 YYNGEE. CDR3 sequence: CASSNFVGPRNIQYF. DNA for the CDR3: TGTGCCAGCAGCAATTTCGTCGGTCCCCGAAACATTCAGTACTTC.

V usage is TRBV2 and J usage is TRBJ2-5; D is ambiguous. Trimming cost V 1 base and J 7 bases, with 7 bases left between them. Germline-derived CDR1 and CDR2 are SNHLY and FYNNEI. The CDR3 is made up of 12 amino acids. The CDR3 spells CASSEGPGTQYF. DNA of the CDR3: TGTGCCAGCAGTGAAGGGCCAGGGACCCAGTACTTC.

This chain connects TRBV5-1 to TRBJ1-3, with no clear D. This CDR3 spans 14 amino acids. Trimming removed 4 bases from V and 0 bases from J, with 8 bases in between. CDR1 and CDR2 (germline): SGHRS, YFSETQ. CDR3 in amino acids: CASSKDYSGNTIYF. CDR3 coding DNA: TGCGCCAGCAGCAAGGACTACTCTGGAAACACCATATATTTT.

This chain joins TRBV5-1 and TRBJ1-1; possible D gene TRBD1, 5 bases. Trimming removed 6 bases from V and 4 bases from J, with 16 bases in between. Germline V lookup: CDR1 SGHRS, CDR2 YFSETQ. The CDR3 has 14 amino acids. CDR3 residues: CASTPSPGGTEAFF. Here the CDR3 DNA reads TGCGCCAGCACTCCGTCTCCCGGGGGCACTGAAGCTTTCTTT. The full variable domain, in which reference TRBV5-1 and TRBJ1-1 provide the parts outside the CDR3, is KAGVTQTPRYLIKTRGQQVTLSCSPISGHRSVSWYQQTPGQGLQFLFEYFSETQRNKGNFPGRFSGRQFSNSRSEMNVSTLELGDSALYLCASTPSPGGTEAFFGQGTRLTVV.

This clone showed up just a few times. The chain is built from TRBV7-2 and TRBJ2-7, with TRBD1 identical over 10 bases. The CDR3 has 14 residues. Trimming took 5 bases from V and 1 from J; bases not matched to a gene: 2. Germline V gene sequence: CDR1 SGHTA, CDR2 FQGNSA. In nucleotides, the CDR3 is TGTGCCAGCAGCGACAGGGGGCCATCCTACGAGCAGTACTTC. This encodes CASSDRGPSYEQYF.

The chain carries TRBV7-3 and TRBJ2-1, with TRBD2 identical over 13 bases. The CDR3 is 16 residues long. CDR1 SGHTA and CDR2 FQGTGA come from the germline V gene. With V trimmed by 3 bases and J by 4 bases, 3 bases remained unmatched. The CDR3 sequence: CASSFGTSGAYNEQFF. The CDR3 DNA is TGTGCCAGCAGCTTCGGGACTAGCGGGGCATACAATGAGCAGTTCTTC. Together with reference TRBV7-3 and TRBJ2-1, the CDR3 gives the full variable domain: GAGVSQTPSNKVTEKGKYVELRCDPISGHTALYWYRQSLGQGPEFLIYFQGTGAADDSGLPNDRFFAVRPEGSVSTLKIQRTERGDSAVYLCASSFGTSGAYNEQFFGPGTRLTVL.

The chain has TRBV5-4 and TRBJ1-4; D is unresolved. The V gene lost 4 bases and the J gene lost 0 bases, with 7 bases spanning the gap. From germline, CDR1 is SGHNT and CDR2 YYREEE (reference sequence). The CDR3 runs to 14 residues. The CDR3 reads CASSISATNEKLFF. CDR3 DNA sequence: TGTGCCAGCAGCATCAGTGCAACTAATGAAAAACTGTTTTTT.